This T cell receptor (beta chain) was observed in a study of CD8+CD57+ T cells in acquired aplastic anemia. The ends were cut back, 7 bases at V and 6 bases at J, with 19 bases in the middle. CDR3 length: 13 residues. Looked up from germline, CDR1 is DFQATT and CDR2 is SNEGSKA (reference sequence). All patients picked for sequencing had shown, by flow cytometry, an expansion of CD8+CD57+ cells. Investigators profiled TCR beta VDJ and CDR3 from genomic DNA template. TCRdb analysed the reads with MiXCR anew, one entry per CDR3 protein. The sample contains 150,000 or so distinct CDR3 sequences, 40% to 50% of which appear only once.

The rearrangement joins TRBV20-1 to TRBJ2-7; possibly TRBD1 or TRBD2 for D (5 bases each). Sequenced: sorted CD4+, CD8+, or CD8+CD57+ T cells (not recorded which) from PBMCs. This clonotype originated in a human donor with aplastic anemia. The CDR3 here is CSVDGTGVGEQYF. CDR3 sequence (DNA): TGCAGTGTCGACGGGACCGGGGTCGGCGAGCAGTACTTC.